This record looks at one T cell receptor (beta chain) sequence and its context. The read falls 3 residues short of the CDR3 end, and the missing part is taken from the germline J gene. This sample was taken from a study of T cells in women clearing cervical HPV infection. Germline CDR1 and CDR2: SGHAT and FQNNGV. The CDR3 contains 15 residues. The V gene lost 0 bases and the J gene lost 3 bases, with 12 bases spanning the gap. Libraries were prepared by immunoSEQ multiplex PCR; TCRdb keeps only in-frame clonotypes and omits some of them. The sample spans around 20,000 clones; the ten largest clones claim about 4.6%.

This chain links TRBV11-2 with TRBJ2-7, with TRBD1 as a possible D gene (6 bases). Sequencing was carried out using blood buffy coat. The receptor was derived from a woman aged 18 to 75 with a cervical HPV16 infection that either progressed to CIN3+ or cleared (not recorded which). The CDR3 loop is CASSLERQGRYEQYF. The sequenced CDR3 bases are TGTGCCAGCAGCTTAGAGCGTCAGGGGCGCTACGAG.